Included here is one T cell receptor beta chain sequence, with context. The antigen it binds to is not known. Via the germline V gene, CDR1 is SGHVS and CDR2 FNYEAQ. Inclusive of the bounding cysteine and phenylalanine, the CDR3 is 14 residues long. No DNA accompanies this entry. This specimen belongs to a study of T cell clusters in autoimmune cytopenias (dated by TCRdb to the late 2010s). Looking at the study overall: Among healthy donor controls, the mean age was about 55 years, the median age was roughly 62 years, and 22 of 43 were female. Autoimmune hepatitis repertoires were compared against around 23 age- and sex-matched healthy donors. Controls were roughly 26 age-matched healthy donors for primary cytopenia and roughly 13 age-matched CLL patients for secondary cytopenia. A median TRB sequencing depth of roughly 52,000 reads per sample was reached, and a median of about 2,000 distinct TRB clonotypes per sample was obtained. The study was designed to test whether a disease-specific immune repertoire signature usable as a blood-based biomarker is carried by autoimmune cytopenia patients. Peripheral blood TRB and IGH repertoires were sequenced in autoimmune cytopenia patients at active disease and during treatment follow-up, alongside healthy, CLL and autoimmune hepatitis controls. Overall results and qualifications from the work: Healthy donors had almost three times as many exclusive TRB clusters as active autoimmune hepatitis patients, a finding consistent with an autoimmunity-wide signature. GLIPH results suggested that primary autoimmune cytopenia patients were missing physiological T cell clusters, with about 53 clusters found only in healthy donors compared with 15 to 20 found only in patients. The T cell clusters were defined in silico only, and their functional role remained to be validated experimentally. The cluster-lack signature was not seen for secondary cytopenia versus CLL, apparently masked by the dominant lymphoma-associated repertoire. Shifts in the TRB repertoire, including less even repertoires in secondary cytopenia and CLL, were mostly a reflection of lymphoma bias and not of autoimmunity.

Per sample, about 250 ng of peripheral blood genomic DNA, some 40,000 genome equivalents, was used for TRB amplification. TRB rearrangements were amplified by multiplex PCR following a touch-down protocol, with the TRB-A and TRB-B primer pools mixed in one tube. Illumina adapters and sample indices were added to the amplicons through two consecutive PCR reactions using Phusion HS II polymerase. After gel purification with the NucleoSpin Gel and PCR Clean-up kit, the amplicons were quantified by Qubit and checked for quality on an Agilent 2100 Bioanalyzer. Sequencing of the libraries was done on an Illumina MiSeq with paired-end, single-indexed, 600-cycle runs. In the paper's pipeline: TRB reads were aligned and assembled with MiXCR version 2.1.12 using the default MiXCR reference library. Each unique CDR3 nucleotide sequence defined a clone, and only productive sequences with at least two reads were analysed. Repertoire diversity was assessed with alpha-parameterized diversity profiles (alpha 0 to 5), including the Shannon (alpha 1) and Simpson (alpha 2) indices, which were computed with an R script. The tcR package was used to compute combinatorial TRB VJ usage, and cohorts were compared on this usage by principal component analysis with ade4. Using GLIPH, TCRbeta CDR3s were clustered on pairs of cohorts matched for age and read depth, and a Wilcoxon test was used to compare cluster frequencies. TCRdb reprocessed the reads; each CDR3 protein sequence makes one entry, and DNA is unavailable. TCRdb's processing, not the authors' own work, is the source of the V and J calls. For this sample, the table gives approximately 5,900 distinct CDR3 sequences. The top ten constitute roughly two fifths of the sample.

These same data were also listed under a study on T cell repertoires in aging, cancer and after chemotherapy. Drawing on the second study: Donors were distributed across six age groups ranging from 30 or younger to 70 or older, with at least three individuals included per group. TCR repertoires from healthy donor controls were recorded over periods of several months to years and showed clear clonal overlap between repeated samplings. The complete dataset included approximately 8.8 million TCR reads. Significantly lower blood TCR diversity and higher clonality were observed in untreated patients with hematological or solid cancers than in age-matched healthy donors. In healthy donors, the decline in TCR diversity with age was mainly due to loss of richness, whereas in cancer patients loss of evenness also played a role. Median generation probability increased over the chemotherapy interval in both cancer cohorts, suggesting repertoire reconstitution through rebound thymic output. It was noted by the authors that conclusions about immunological memory after chemotherapy cannot be drawn from the repertoire data. The study profiled peripheral blood TCR beta repertoires from healthy donors and cancer patients to examine immunoaging and T cell reconstitution after chemotherapy. The cohort comprised 218 cancer patients, 94 with hematological and around 120 with solid cancers, plus 95 healthy donors as a reference group. MiXCR versions 2.12 and 3.0.5 were used to process TRB sequences. Repertoire metrics included Shannon diversity, evenness, clonality (one minus evenness), and alpha-parameterized diversity profiles from alpha 0 to 5. The IGoR algorithm was used to calculate generation probabilities of clones in the paired pre- and post-chemotherapy samples.

The V gene is TRBV7-6 and the J gene is TRBJ2-5; the TCRdb D gene call, TRBD2, has no DNA to confirm it. The sample comprised peripheral blood. The receptor was derived from a human donor in good health. The CDR3 is CASSRGEERGAQYF.